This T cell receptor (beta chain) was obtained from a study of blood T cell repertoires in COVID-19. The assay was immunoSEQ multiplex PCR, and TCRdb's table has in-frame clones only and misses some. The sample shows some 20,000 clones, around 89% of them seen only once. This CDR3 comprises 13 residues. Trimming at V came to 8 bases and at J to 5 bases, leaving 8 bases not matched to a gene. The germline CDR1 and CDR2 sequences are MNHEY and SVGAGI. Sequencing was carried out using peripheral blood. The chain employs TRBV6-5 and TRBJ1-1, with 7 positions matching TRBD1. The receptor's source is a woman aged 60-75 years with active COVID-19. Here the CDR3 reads CASGRTGGTEAFF. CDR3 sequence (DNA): TGTGCCAGCGGGCGGACAGGTGGAACTGAAGCTTTCTTT.